Sequencing of this T cell receptor (beta chain) was carried out in a study of CD8 T cells in ankylosing spondylitis. Study results and limitations: Significantly higher representation of disease-linked clones was reported for matched ankylosing spondylitis synovial fluid. Made up of 7 to 9 highly homologous variants, a TCR beta motif appeared characteristic of ankylosing spondylitis blood.

V lost 7 bases to trimming and J lost 8 bases, with 16 bases between them. CDR1 SNHLY and CDR2 FYNNEI come from the germline V gene. CDR3 size: 13 residues. TCRdb ran MiXCR on the 5' RACE reads and lists one entry per CDR3 protein. The sample shows about 330,000 distinct CDR3 sequences, around 8% of them seen only once. Comment on this clonotype: Its antigen is not identified.

The chain couples TRBV2 to TRBJ2-3, with a tentative D call TRBD2 (5 bases). What was sequenced was blood, either unsorted or a sorted T cell fraction (not recorded which). This TCR came from a male donor with ankylosing spondylitis. The CDR3 spells CASNWMFRGTQYF. The CDR3 nucleotides read TGTGCCAGCAATTGGATGTTCCGGGGTACGCAGTATTTT.